The rows below give T cell receptor beta chains drawn from one sample of a study of cytomegalovirus exposure and HLA in healthy donors. Sequencing was performed with immunoSEQ multiplex PCR; in TCRdb, only in-frame clones are kept and a portion is missing. The data contain 150,000 or so clones, over 80% of them singletons. Sample: PBMCs. Every receptor here comes from a male donor in good health and CMV-seropositive. CDR3s include the opening cysteine and the closing phenylalanine or tryptophan. D genes are given only for firm matches. Where a row states a size, it is once, few, many or the class of an expanded clone; other rows omit it.

CASSRTRGPGNQPQHF | TGTGCCAGCAGTCGCACTAGGGGGCCTGGCAATCAGCCCCAGCATTTT | - | TRBJ1-5 | TRBD1 | TRBV2
CAWKWGEETQYF | TGTGCCTGGAAGTGGGGAGAAGAGACCCAGTACTTC | few | TRBJ2-5 | - | TRBV30
CASSQLGGSNQPQHF | TGTGCCAGCAGCCAACTAGGCGGCAGCAATCAGCCCCAGCATTTT | - | TRBJ1-5 | - | TRBV7-9
CASSDDETSNEQFF | TGTGCCAGCAGTGACGACGAGACTAGCAATGAGCAGTTCTTC | - | TRBJ2-1 | - | TRBV6-4
CASSESGGGKCEAFF | TGTGCCAGCAGCGAATCAGGCGGGGGGAAATGTGAAGCTTTCTTT | - | TRBJ1-1 | - | TRBV14
CASTTGTGVPETQYF | TGCGCCAGCACCACCGGGACAGGGGTTCCAGAGACCCAGTACTTC | - | TRBJ2-5 | TRBD1 | TRBV5-1
CASSQDLAIEQYF | TGCGCCAGCAGCCAAGATCTCGCTATCGAGCAGTACTTC | - | TRBJ2-7 | - | TRBV4-1
CASSTRQGRTQGPDTQYF | TGTGCCAGCAGCACCCGACAGGGGAGGACGCAGGGGCCAGATACGCAGTATTTT | - | TRBJ2-3 | - | TRBV21-1
CASSDAVQGLLMRTF | TGTGCCAGCAGTGATGCGGTACAGGGTCTACTAATGCGCACCTTC | - | TRBJ1-2 | - | TRBV2
CASTIQGAGGEQFF | TGTGCCAGCACCATACAGGGCGCGGGGGGGGAGCAGTTCTTC | - | TRBJ2-1 | TRBD2 | TRBV27
CAIIATGGNEQFF | TGTGCCATCATCGCCACAGGTGGTAATGAGCAGTTCTTC | few | TRBJ2-1 | - | TRBV10-3
CAWNRDSGEQYF | TGTGCCTGGAACCGGGACAGCGGGGAGCAGTACTTC | - | TRBJ2-7 | - | TRBV30
CAWRGGGGDTQYF | TGTGCCTGGAGAGGAGGGGGGGGAGATACGCAGTATTTT | few | TRBJ2-3 | - | TRBV30
CASSVTSEDTQYF | TGCGCCAGCAGTGTAACCAGCGAAGATACGCAGTATTTT | - | TRBJ2-3 | - | TRBV5-1
CASSRNSGVLLYGYTF | TGCGCCAGCAGCCGCAACTCGGGGGTACTCCTCTATGGCTACACCTTC | - | TRBJ1-2 | - | TRBV4-3
CVRSLSRVVAGRIDTQYF | TGTGTCAGAAGCTTAAGTAGGGTGGTGGCGGGAAGGATAGATACGCAGTATTTT | - | TRBJ2-3 | - | TRBV7-5
CASSLKKGQGARADTQYF | TGCGCCAGCAGCTTGAAAAAAGGACAGGGGGCAAGGGCAGATACGCAGTATTTT | - | TRBJ2-3 | TRBD1 | TRBV5-1
CATSRTGDSYEQYF | TGTGCCACCAGCAGGACAGGGGACTCCTACGAGCAGTACTTC | - | TRBJ2-7 | TRBD1 | TRBV15
CASSALAGGLGDTQYF | TGTGCCAGCAGTGCCCTAGCGGGAGGGCTCGGAGATACGCAGTATTTT | - | TRBJ2-3 | TRBD2 | TRBV27
CAWTPRTHAQYF | TGTGCCTGGACTCCAAGGACACATGCGCAGTATTTT | few | TRBJ2-3 | - | TRBV30
CASRALYGGSETQYF | TGTGCCAGCAGAGCACTTTACGGGGGGTCGGAGACCCAGTACTTC | - | TRBJ2-5 | TRBD2 | TRBV6-6
CASSQPGERSSYEQYF | TGTGCCAGCAGCCAACCTGGAGAGAGGAGCTCCTACGAGCAGTACTTC | - | TRBJ2-7 | - | TRBV4-2
CASSGGTGAIVRYEQYF | TGCGCCAGCAGTGGGGGGACAGGGGCTATTGTAAGGTACGAGCAGTACTTC | - | TRBJ2-7 | TRBD1 | TRBV10-1
CASSLAGLAGGPGNTIYF | TGTGCCAGCAGCTTGGCCGGTCTTGCAGGGGGCCCTGGAAACACCATATATTTT | - | TRBJ1-3 | TRBD1 | TRBV5-5
CAISGGQGNGYTF | TGTGCCATCAGTGGCGGACAAGGGAATGGCTACACCTTC | - | TRBJ1-2 | - | TRBV10-3
CASSKGLAGQQFF | TGTGCCAGCAGCAAGGGACTAGCGGGCCAGCAGTTCTTC | - | TRBJ2-1 | TRBD2 | TRBV7-3